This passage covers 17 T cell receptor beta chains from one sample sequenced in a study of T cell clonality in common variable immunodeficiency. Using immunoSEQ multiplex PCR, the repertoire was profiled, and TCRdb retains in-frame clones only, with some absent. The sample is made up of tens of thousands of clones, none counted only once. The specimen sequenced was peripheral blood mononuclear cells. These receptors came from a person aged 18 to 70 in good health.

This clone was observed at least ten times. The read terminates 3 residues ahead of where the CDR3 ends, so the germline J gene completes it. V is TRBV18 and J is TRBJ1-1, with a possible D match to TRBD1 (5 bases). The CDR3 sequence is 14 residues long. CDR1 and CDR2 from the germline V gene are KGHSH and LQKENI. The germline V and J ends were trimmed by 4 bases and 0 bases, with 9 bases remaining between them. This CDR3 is CASSQTTVNTEAFF. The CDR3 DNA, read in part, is TGTGCCAGCTCACAAACGACAGTGAACACTGAA.

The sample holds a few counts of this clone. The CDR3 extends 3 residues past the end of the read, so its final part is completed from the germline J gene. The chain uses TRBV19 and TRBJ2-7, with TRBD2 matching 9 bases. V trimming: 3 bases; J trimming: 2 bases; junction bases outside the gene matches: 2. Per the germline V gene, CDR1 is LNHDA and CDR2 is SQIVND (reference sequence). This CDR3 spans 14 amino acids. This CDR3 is CASSMREGPYEQYF. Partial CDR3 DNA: TGTGCCAGTAGTATGCGGGAGGGCCCCTACGAG.

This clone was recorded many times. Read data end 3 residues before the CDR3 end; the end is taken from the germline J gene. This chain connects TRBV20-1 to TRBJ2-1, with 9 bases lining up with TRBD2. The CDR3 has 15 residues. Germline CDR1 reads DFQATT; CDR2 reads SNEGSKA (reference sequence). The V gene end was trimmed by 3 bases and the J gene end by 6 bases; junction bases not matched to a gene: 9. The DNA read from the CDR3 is TGCAGTGCTAGTGGGCTAGCGGGAACTACCAATGAG. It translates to CSASGLAGTTNE. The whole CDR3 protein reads CSASGLAGTTNEQFF.

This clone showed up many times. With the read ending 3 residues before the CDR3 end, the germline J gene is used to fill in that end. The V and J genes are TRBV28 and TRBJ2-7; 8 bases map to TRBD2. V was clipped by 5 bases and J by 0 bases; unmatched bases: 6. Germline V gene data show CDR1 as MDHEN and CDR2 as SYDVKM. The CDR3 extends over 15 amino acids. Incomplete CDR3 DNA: TGTGCCAGCAGTGTTAGGGGACTAGTCTCCTACGAG. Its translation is CASSVRGLVSYE. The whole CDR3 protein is CASSVRGLVSYEQYF.

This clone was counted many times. The CDR3 sequence: CAWSVKGAKNIQYF. The part of the CDR3 DNA that was read is TGTGCCTGGAGTGTAAAAGGAGCCAAAAACATT. This chain joins TRBV30 and TRBJ2-4; D ambiguous. Read data end 3 residues before the CDR3 end; the end is taken from the germline J gene. Per germline, CDR1 GTSNPN and CDR2 SVGIG (reference sequence). Trimming stripped 0 bases from V and 0 bases from J, with 6 bases between. This CDR3 has 14 amino acids.

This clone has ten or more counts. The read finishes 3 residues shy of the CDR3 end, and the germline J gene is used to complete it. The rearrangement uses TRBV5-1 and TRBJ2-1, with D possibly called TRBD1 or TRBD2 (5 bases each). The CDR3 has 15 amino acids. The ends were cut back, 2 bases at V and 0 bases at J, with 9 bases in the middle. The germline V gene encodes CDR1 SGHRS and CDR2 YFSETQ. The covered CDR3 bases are TGCGCCAGCAGCTTACCAGGGAGCTCCTACAATGAG. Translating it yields CASSLPGSSYNE. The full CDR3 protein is CASSLPGSSYNEQFF.

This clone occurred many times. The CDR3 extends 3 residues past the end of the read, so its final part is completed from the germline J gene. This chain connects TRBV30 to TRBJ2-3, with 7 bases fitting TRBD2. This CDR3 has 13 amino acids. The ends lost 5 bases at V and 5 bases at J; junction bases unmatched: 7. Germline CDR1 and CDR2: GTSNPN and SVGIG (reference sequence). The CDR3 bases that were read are TGTGCCTGGGAGCGGGGAGGAGGAGATACG. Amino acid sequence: CAWERGGGDT. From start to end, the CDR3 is CAWERGGGDTQYF.

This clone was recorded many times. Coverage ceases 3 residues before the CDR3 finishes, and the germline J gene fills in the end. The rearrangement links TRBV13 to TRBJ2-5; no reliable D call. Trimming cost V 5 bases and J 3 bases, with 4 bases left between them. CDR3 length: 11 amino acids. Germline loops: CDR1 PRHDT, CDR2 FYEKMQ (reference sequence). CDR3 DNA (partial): TGTGCCAGCAGCCGTGAAGAGACC. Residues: CASSREET. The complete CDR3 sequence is CASSREETQYF.

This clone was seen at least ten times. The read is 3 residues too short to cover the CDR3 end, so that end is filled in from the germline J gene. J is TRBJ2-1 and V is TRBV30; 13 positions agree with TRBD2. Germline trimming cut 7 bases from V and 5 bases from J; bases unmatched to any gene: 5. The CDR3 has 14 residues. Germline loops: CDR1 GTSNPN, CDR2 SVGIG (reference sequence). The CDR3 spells CASRTSGGDNEQFF. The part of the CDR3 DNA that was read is TGTGCCTCTAGAACTAGCGGGGGGGACAATGAG. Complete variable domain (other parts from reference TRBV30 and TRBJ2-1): SQTIHQWPATLVQPVGSPLSLECTVEGTSNPNLYWYRQAAGRGLQLLFYSVGIGQISSEVPQNLSASRPQDRQFILSSKKLLLSDSGFYLCASRTSGGDNEQFFGPGTRLTVL.

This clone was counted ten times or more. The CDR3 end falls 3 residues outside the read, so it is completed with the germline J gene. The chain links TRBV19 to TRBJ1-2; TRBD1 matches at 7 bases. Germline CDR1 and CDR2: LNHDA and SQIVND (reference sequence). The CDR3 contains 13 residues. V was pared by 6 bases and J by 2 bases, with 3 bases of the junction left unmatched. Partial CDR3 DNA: TGTGCCAGTAGCCCGGGACAGAACTATGGC. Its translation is CASSPGQNYG. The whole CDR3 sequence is CASSPGQNYGYTF.

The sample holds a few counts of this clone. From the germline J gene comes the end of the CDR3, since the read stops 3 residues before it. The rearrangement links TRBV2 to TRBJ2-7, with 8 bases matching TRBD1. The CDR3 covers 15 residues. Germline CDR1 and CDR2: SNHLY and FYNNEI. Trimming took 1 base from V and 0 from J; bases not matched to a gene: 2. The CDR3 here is CASSEGQGASYEQYF. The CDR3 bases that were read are TGTGCCAGCAGTGAAGGGCAGGGGGCCTCCTACGAG.

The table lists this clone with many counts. The part of the CDR3 DNA that was read is TGTGCCAGTAGTGGGGACAGGGCTACCCTCTACGAG. It is translated as CASSGDRATLYE. From start to end, the CDR3 is CASSGDRATLYEQYF. This sequence joins TRBV19 and TRBJ2-7; TRBD1 agrees at 9 bases. The CDR3 goes on 3 residues after the read ends, and that part is filled in from the germline J gene. There are 15 residues in the CDR3. Germline assignment: CDR1 LNHDA and CDR2 SQIVND (reference sequence). J was trimmed by 3 bases and V by 5 bases; bases with no gene match: 8.

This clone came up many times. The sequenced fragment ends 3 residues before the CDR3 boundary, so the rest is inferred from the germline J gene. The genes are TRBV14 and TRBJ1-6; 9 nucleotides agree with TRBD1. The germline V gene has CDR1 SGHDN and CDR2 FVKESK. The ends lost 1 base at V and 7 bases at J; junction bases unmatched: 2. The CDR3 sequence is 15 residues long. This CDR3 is CASSQVGTGNSPLHF. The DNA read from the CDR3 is TGTGCCAGCAGCCAAGTCGGGACAGGGAATTCACCC.

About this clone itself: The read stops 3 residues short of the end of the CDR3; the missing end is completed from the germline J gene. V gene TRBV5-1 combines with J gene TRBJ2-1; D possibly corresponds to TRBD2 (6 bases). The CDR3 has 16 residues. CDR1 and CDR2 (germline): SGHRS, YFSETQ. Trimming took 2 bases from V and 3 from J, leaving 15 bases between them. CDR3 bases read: TGCGCCAGCAGCTTAGGAGGGGCGATAGTCTACAATGAG. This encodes CASSLGGAIVYNE. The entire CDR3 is CASSLGGAIVYNEQFF.

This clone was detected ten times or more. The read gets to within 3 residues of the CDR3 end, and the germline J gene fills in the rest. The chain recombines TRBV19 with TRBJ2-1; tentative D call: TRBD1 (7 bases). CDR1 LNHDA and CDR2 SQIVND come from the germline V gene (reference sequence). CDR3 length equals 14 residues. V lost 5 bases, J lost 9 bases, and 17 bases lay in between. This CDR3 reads CASSWSPGGSEQFF. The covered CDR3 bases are TGTGCCAGTAGTTGGTCCCCAGGGGGGTCTGAG. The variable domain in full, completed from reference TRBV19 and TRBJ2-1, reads DGGITQSPKYLFRKEGQNVTLSCEQNLNHDAMYWYRQDPGQGLRLIYYSQIVNDFQKGDIAEGYSVSREKKESFPLTVTSAQKNPTAFYLCASSWSPGGSEQFFGPGTRLTVL.

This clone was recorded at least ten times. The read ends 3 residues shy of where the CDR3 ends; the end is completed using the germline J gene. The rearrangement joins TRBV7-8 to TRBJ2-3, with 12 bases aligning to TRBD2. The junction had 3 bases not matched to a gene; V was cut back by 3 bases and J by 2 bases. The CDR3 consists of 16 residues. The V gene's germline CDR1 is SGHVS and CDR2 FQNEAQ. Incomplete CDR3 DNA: TGTGCCAGCAGCTTCTGGACTAGCGGGACCACAGATACG. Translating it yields CASSFWTSGTTDT. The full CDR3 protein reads CASSFWTSGTTDTQYF.

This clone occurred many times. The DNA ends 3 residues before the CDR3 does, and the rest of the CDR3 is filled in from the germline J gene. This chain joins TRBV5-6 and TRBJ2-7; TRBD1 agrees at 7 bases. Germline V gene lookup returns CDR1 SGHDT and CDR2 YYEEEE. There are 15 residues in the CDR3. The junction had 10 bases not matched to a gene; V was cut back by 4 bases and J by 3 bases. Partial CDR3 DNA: TGTGCCAGCAGCGGCGAGTCCACAGGGGACTACGAG. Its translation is CASSGESTGDYE. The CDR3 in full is CASSGESTGDYEQYF.